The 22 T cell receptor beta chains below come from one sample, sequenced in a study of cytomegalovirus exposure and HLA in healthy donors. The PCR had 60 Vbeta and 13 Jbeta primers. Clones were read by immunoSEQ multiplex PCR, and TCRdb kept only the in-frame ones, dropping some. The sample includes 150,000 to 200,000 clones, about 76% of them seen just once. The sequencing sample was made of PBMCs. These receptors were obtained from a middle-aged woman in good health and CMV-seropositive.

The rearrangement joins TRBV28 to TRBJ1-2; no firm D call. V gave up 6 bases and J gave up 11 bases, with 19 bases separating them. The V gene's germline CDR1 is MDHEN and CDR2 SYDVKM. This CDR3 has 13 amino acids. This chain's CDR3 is CASSLGPVRGYTF. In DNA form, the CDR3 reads TGTGCCAGCAGCCTTGGTCCAGTGAGAGGTTACACCTTC.

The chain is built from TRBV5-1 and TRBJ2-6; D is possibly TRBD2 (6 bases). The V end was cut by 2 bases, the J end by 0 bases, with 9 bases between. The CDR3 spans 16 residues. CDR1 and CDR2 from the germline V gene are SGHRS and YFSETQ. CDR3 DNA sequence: TGCGCCAGCAGCTTCGGGAGCCCCTCTGGGGCCAACGTCCTGACTTTC. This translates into CASSFGSPSGANVLTF.

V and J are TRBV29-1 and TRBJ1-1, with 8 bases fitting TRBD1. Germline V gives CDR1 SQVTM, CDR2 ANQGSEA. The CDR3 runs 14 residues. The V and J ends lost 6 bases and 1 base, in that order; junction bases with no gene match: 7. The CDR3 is CSVGTGTGNTEAFF. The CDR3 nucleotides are TGCAGCGTAGGTACCGGGACAGGGAACACTGAAGCTTTCTTT.

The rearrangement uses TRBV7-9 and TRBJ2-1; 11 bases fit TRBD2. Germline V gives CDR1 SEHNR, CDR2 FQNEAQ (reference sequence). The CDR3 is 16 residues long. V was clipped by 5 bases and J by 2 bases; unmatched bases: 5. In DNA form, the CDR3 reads TGTGCCAGCAGCACTATACTAGCGGGGGCCTACAATGAGCAGTTCTTC. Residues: CASSTILAGAYNEQFF.

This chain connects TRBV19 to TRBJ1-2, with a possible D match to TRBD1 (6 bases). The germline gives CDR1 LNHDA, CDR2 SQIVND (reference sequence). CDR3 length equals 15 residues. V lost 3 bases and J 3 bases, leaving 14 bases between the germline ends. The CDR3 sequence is CASSIRVEGDYGYTF. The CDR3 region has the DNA TGTGCCAGTAGTATTCGTGTCGAGGGGGACTATGGCTACACCTTC.

The CDR3 loop reads CASSLHEIMTDTQYF. The CDR3 coding sequence is TGTGCCAGCAGCTTACACGAGATAATGACAGATACGCAGTATTTT. This sequence joins TRBV7-8 and TRBJ2-3, with unresolved D. This CDR3 spans 15 amino acids. Trimming removed 2 bases from V and 3 bases from J, with 12 bases in between. CDR1 and CDR2 from the germline V gene are SGHVS and FQNEAQ.

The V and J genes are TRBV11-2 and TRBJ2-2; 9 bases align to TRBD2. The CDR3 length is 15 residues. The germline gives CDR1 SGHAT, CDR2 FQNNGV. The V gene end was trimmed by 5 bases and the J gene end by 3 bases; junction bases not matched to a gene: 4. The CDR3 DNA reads TGTGCCAGCAGCCTAGCGGGATTCCACACCGGGGAGCTGTTTTTT. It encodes CASSLAGFHTGELFF.

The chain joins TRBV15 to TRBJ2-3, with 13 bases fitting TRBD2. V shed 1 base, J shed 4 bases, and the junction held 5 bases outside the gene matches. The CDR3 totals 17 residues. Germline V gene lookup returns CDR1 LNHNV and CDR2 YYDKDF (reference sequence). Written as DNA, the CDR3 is TGTGCCACCAGCAGAGGAACTAGCGGGGGGGCGCCAGATACGCAGTATTTT. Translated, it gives CATSRGTSGGAPDTQYF.

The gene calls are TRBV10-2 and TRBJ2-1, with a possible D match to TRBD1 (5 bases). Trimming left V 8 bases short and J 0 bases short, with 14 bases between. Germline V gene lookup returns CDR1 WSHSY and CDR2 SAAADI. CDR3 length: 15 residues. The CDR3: CASGALVGSYNEQFF. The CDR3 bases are TGCGCCAGCGGGGCCCTCGTGGGCTCCTACAATGAGCAGTTCTTC.

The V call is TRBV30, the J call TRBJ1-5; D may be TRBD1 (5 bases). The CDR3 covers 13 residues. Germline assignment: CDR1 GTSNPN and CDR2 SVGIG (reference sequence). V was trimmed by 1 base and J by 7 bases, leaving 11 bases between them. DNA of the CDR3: TGTGCCTGGAGTGGCAGGGTGGACCAGCCCCAGCATTTT. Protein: CAWSGRVDQPQHF.

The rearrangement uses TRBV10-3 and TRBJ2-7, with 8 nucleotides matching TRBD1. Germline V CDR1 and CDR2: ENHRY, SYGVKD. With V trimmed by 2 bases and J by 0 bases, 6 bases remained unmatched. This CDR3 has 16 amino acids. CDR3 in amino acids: CAISEPEDRASYEQYF. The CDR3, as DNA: TGTGCCATCAGTGAGCCCGAGGACAGGGCCTCCTACGAGCAGTACTTC.

CDR3 bases: TGTGCCAGCAGTTCTTTGGGGGGGATAAACACTGAAGCTTTCTTT. This codes for CASSSLGGINTEAFF. The rearrangement uses TRBV6-1 and TRBJ1-1; perhaps TRBD1 as D (5 bases). The CDR3 runs to 15 residues. Germline CDR1 MNHNS, CDR2 SASEGT. The ends were cut back, 5 bases at V and 2 bases at J, with 15 bases in the middle.

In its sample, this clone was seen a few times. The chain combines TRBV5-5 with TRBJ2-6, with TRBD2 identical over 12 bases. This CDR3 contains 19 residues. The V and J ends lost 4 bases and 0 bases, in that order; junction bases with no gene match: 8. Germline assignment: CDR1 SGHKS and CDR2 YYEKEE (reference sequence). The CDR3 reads CASSQIPGLAGSGANVLTF. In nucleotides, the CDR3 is TGTGCCAGCAGCCAGATACCGGGACTAGCGGGCTCTGGGGCCAACGTCCTGACTTTC.

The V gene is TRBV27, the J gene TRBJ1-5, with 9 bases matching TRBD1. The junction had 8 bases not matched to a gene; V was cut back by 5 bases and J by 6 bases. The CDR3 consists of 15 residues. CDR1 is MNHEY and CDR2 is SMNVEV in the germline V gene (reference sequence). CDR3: CASSPDRGVGQPQHF. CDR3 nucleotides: TGTGCCAGCAGTCCGGACAGGGGAGTGGGTCAGCCCCAGCATTTT.

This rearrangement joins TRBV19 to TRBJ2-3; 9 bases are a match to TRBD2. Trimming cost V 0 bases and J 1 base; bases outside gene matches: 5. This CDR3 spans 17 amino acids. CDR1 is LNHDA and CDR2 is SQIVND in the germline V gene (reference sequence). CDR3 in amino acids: CASSIDAWTSGTDTQYF. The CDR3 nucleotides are TGTGCCAGTAGTATAGATGCCTGGACTAGCGGCACAGATACGCAGTATTTT.

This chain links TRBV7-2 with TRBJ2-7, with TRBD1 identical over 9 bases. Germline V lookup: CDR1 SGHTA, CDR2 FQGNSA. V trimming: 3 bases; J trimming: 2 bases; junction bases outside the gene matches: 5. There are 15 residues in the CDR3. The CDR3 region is CASSFPDRGTYEQYF. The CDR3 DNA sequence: TGTGCCAGCAGCTTCCCGGACAGGGGAACCTACGAGCAGTACTTC.

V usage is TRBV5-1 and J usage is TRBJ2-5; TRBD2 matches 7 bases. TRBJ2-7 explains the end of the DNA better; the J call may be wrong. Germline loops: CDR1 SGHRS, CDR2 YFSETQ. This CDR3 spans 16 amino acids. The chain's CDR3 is CASSLGPAGLLLEQYF. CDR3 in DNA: TGCGCCAGCAGCTTGGGGCCAGCGGGACTCCTTCTCGAGCAGTACTTC.

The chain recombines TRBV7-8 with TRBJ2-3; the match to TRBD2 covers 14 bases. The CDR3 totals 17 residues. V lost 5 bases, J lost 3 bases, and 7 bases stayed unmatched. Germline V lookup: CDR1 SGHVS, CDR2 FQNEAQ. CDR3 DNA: TGTGCCAGCAGCCCGCGACTAGCGGGGGGGCCTACAGATACGCAGTATTTT. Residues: CASSPRLAGGPTDTQYF.

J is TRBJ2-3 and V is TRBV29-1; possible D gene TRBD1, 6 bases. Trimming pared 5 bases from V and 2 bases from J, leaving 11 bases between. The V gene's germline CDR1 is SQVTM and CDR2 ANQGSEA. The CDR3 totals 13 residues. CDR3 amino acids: CSVIRGFTDTQYF. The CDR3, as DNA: TGCAGCGTTATCAGGGGATTCACAGATACGCAGTATTTT.

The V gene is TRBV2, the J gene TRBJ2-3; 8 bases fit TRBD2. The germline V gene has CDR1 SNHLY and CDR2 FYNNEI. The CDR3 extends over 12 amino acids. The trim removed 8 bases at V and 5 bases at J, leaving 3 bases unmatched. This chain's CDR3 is CASLLAGDTQYF. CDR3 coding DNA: TGTGCCAGCCTGCTAGCGGGAGATACGCAGTATTTT.

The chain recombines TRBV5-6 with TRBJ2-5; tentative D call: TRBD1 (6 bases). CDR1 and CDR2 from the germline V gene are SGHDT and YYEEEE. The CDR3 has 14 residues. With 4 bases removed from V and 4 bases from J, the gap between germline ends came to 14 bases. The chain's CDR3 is CASSRGQIRETQYF. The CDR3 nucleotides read TGTGCCAGCAGCCGTGGACAGATTCGAGAGACCCAGTACTTC.

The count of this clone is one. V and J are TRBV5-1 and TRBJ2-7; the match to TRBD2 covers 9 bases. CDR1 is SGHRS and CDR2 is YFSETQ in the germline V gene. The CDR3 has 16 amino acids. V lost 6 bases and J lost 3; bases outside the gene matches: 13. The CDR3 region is CASTLGWASGNYEQYF. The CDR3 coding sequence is TGCGCCAGCACCCTTGGATGGGCTAGCGGGAACTACGAGCAGTACTTC.